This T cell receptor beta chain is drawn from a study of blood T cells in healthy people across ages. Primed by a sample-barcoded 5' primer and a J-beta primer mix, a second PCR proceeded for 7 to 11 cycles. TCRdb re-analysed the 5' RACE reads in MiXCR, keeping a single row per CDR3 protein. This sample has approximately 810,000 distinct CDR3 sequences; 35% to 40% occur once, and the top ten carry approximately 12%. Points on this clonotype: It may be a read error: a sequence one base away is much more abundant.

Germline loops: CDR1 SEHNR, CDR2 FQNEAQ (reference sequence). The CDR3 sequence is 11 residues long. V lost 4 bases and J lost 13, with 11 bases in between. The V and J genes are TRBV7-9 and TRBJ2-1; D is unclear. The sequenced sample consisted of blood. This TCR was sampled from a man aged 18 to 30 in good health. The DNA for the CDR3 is TGTGCCAGCAGCTCCTCGTATTACCAGTTCTTC. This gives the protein CASSSSYYQFF.